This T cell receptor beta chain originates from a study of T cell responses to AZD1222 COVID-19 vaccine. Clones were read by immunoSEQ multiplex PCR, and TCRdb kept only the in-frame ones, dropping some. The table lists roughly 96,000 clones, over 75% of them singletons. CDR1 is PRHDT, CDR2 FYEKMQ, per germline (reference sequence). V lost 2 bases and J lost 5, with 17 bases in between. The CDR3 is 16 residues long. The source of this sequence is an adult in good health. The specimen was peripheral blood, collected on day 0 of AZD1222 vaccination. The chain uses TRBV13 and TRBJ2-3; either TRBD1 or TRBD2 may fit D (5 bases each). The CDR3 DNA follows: TGTGCCAGCAGCTTACAACGGGACCCGAGGAGAGATACGCAGTATTTT. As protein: CASSLQRDPRRDTQYF.